The T cell receptor beta chain described here comes from a study of shared clonotypes between healthy human individuals. Across the study: Per-donor plates numbered three CD4 naive, three CD4 memory, two CD8 naive and one CD8 memory.

To note about this clone: Its cognate antigen is unknown.

Sorted-subset replicate PCR reactions were performed with around 200 ng DNA, corresponding to roughly 30,000 T cell genomes. Profiling relied on immunoSEQ multiplex PCR, and the TCRdb table lists in-frame clones only, not all of them. The sample contains approximately 720,000 clones, roughly 94% of which appear only once. CDR1 and CDR2 from the germline V gene are SGHVS and FQNEAQ. The CDR3 covers 14 residues. V shed 2 bases and J 5 bases; nucleotides not matched to a gene: 3. Whole-study findings and limits: Lower generation probabilities were found for non-shared clonotypes than for those shared by all four donors. Estimated richness values were generally larger in naive subsets than in memory subsets.

CD45RO-negative cells were positively selected for CCR7, leaving out terminally differentiated effector memory CD45RA+ cells. Sequencing was performed on naive CD8+ T cells sorted from blood. This receptor was obtained from a young man in good health. This chain links TRBV7-8 with TRBJ2-7; 10 bases align to TRBD2. CDR3 amino acids: CASSLLAGANEQYF. In DNA, the CDR3 is TGTGCCAGCAGCTTACTAGCGGGAGCCAACGAGCAGTACTTC.